Sequencing of this TCR beta chain was carried out in a study of T cells in Graves' hyperthyroidism and ophthalmopathy. Study-wide points: Most thyroid clonotypes expanded above 0.001 appeared in blood too.

CDR1 is SGHNT, CDR2 YENEEA, per germline. Trimming took 0 bases from V and 5 from J; bases not matched to a gene: 6. The CDR3 runs 16 residues. The CDR3 regions of TCR beta were amplified from RNA transcripts. The TCR CDR3 was amplified in a first-round RT-PCR using the HTBI primer set. MiXCR, applied by TCRdb to the multiplex PCR reads, yields one record per CDR3 protein. In the table there are around 600,000 distinct CDR3 sequences, around 13% of which are singletons. In this sample, this clonotype turned up many times. Its matching antigen is unknown. Patients were excluded for uncontrolled infection, other autoimmune disease, pregnancy or lactation. Every diagnosis used clinical symptoms, serum thyroxine and TRAb, thyroid ultrasound and orbital computed tomography.

The chain carries TRBV11-3 and TRBJ2-1; 8 bases map to TRBD2. The receptor comes from a woman in her fifties or sixties with Graves' ophthalmopathy. The material sequenced was blood. CDR3 bases: TGTGCCAGCAGCTTAGATCAGGGACTAGGAGACAATGAGCAGTTCTTC. This gives the protein CASSLDQGLGDNEQFF.